The 12 T cell receptor beta chains listed next were all sequenced from one sample in a study of T-cell reconstitution after alpha-beta-depleted transplantation in children. Unique molecular identifiers were incorporated during preparation of the TCRbeta library. In TCRdb, the PCR reads were re-called with MiXCR into one record per CDR3 protein. The profile covers about a million distinct CDR3 sequences, with about 26% appearing a single time and about 28% taken by the ten largest. Sequencing was performed on PBMCs, mostly from graft donor cells, taken 360 days after TCRalphabeta/CD19-depleted stem cell transplant. The receptors derive from a boy under two years old who had a stem cell transplant for SCID, so the T cells may come from the graft donor.

This rearrangement joins TRBV9 to TRBJ1-1; the D gene is possibly TRBD1 (6 bases). The V and J ends lost 0 bases and 3 bases respectively, with 15 bases between them. The germline gives CDR1 SGDLS, CDR2 YYNGEE. The CDR3 is 16 amino acids. CDR3 sequence (DNA): TGTGCCAGCAGCGTAGCCGGAGGGGGAATGGACACTGAAGCTTTCTTT. It is translated as CASSVAGGGMDTEAFF.

V gene TRBV15 combines with J gene TRBJ1-1; unclear D gene. The V gene's germline CDR1 is LNHNV and CDR2 YYDKDF (reference sequence). There are 13 residues in the CDR3. Deletions cut 1 base from V and 4 bases from J, with 7 bases between. The CDR3 bases are TGTGCCACCAGCAGAGGCAGGTTCACTGAAGCTTTCTTT. This encodes CATSRGRFTEAFF.

J is TRBJ2-1 and V is TRBV14, with D perhaps matching TRBD2 (5 bases). This CDR3 comprises 19 residues. The germline gives CDR1 SGHDN, CDR2 FVKESK. Trimming pared 0 bases from V and 3 bases from J, leaving 21 bases between. The CDR3 DNA reads as TGTGCCAGCAGCCAAGAAGATCGAGGGCCCGTCCAAGGCTACAATGAGCAGTTCTTC. Translation gives CASSQEDRGPVQGYNEQFF.

The chain recombines TRBV5-5 with TRBJ1-1; D is ambiguous. Per the germline V gene, CDR1 is SGHKS and CDR2 is YYEKEE (reference sequence). The CDR3 runs to 15 residues. Trimming removed 2 bases at V and 0 bases at J, with 11 bases between. CDR3 protein: CASSLFLELNTEAFF. The CDR3 region has the DNA TGTGCCAGCAGCTTATTTCTTGAACTGAACACTGAAGCTTTCTTT.

This clonotype was counted at least ten times. The chain joins TRBV7-2 to TRBJ1-1, with no clear D. The germline CDR1 and CDR2 sequences are SGHTA and FQGNSA. V was pared by 0 bases and J by 2 bases, with 4 bases between. The CDR3 has 13 residues. In nucleotides, the CDR3 is TGTGCCAGCAGCTTAGCACCCAACACTGAAGCTTTCTTT. Its translation is CASSLAPNTEAFF.

A few counts support this clonotype. The gene calls are TRBV7-2 and TRBJ2-1; D unclear. The CDR3 spans 12 residues. Deletions cut 1 base from V and 9 bases from J, with 7 bases between. The germline CDR1 and CDR2 sequences are SGHTA and FQGNSA. The CDR3 reads CASSLGMSEQFF. The CDR3 nucleotides read TGTGCCAGCAGCTTAGGAATGAGTGAGCAGTTCTTC.

This clonotype occurred a few times. CDR3 nucleotide sequence: TGTGCCAGCAGGCGCGTTTGGGGGGGAGAGAGCACAGATACGCAGTATTTT. Translation gives CASRRVWGGESTDTQYF. The rearrangement links TRBV7-6 to TRBJ2-3; 7 bases are a match to TRBD2. The V and J ends lost 6 bases and 0 bases, in that order; junction bases with no gene match: 12. The V gene's germline CDR1 is SGHVS and CDR2 FNYEAQ. The CDR3 consists of 17 residues. Full variable domain (rest looked up from reference TRBV7-6 and TRBJ2-3): GAGVSQSPRYKVTKRGQDVALRCDPISGHVSLYWYRQALGQGPEFLTYFNYEAQQDKSGLPNDRFSAERPEGSISTLTIQRTEQRDSAMYRCASRRVWGGESTDTQYFGPGTRLTVL.

This clonotype has only a few counts. The V gene is TRBV6-1, the J gene TRBJ2-3; D not resolved. With 6 bases removed from V and 2 bases from J, the gap between germline ends came to 6 bases. The CDR3 runs 12 residues. Germline CDR1 reads MNHNS; CDR2 reads SASEGT. The CDR3 protein is CASRGNTDTQYF. The CDR3 nucleotides are TGTGCCAGCAGGGGCAACACAGATACGCAGTATTTT.

The rearrangement uses TRBV7-2 and TRBJ2-3; D gene uncertain. The length of the CDR3 is 13 residues. V was pared by 2 bases and J by 6 bases, with 9 bases between. From germline, CDR1 is SGHTA and CDR2 FQGNSA. Here the CDR3 reads CASSLRIHDTQYF. The CDR3 region has the DNA TGTGCCAGCAGCTTAAGGATACACGATACGCAGTATTTT.

This clonotype has a handful of counts. The CDR3 reads CASSRDRGGPETQYF. CDR3 in DNA: TGTGCCAGCAGTCGGGACCGGGGGGGGCCGGAGACCCAGTACTTC. This sequence joins TRBV6-1 and TRBJ2-5, with 8 bases aligning to TRBD2. Germline CDR1 MNHNS, CDR2 SASEGT. This CDR3 has 15 residues. Unmatched junction bases numbered 10, after V lost 5 bases and J lost 5 bases.

The chain recombines TRBV4-1 with TRBJ2-1; the D gene is possibly TRBD2 (5 bases). This CDR3 has 12 amino acids. Germline CDR1 and CDR2: MGHRA and YSYEKL. V was shortened by 4 bases and J by 10 bases, with 11 bases between the two germline ends. CDR3 sequence (DNA): TGCGCCAGCAGCCGATTCACTAGGGAGCAGTTCTTC. It codes for CASSRFTREQFF.

The DNA of the CDR3 is TGTGCCAGCAGCTTACACCTTCGCGGGGGGAGACAAGAGACCCAGTACTTC. It encodes CASSLHLRGGRQETQYF. The chain has TRBV7-6 and TRBJ2-5; 8 bases are shared with TRBD2. CDR3 size: 17 residues. The V gene end was trimmed by 2 bases and the J gene end by 2 bases; junction bases not matched to a gene: 10. Germline CDR1 and CDR2: SGHVS and FNYEAQ. Using reference TRBV7-6 and TRBJ2-5 for the parts outside the CDR3, the full variable domain is GAGVSQSPRYKVTKRGQDVALRCDPISGHVSLYWYRQALGQGPEFLTYFNYEAQQDKSGLPNDRFSAERPEGSISTLTIQRTEQRDSAMYRCASSLHLRGGRQETQYFGPGTRLLVL.